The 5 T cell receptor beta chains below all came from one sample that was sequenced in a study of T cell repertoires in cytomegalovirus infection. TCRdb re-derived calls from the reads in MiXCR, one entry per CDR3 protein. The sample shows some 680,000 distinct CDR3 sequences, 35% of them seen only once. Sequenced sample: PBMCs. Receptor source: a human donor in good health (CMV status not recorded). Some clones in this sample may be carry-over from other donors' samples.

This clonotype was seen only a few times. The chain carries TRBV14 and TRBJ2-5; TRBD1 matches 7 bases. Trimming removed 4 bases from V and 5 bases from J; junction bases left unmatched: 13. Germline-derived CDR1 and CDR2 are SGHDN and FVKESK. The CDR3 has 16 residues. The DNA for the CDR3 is TGTGCCAGCAGCCTTGGGACAGTTGCCTACCGGGAGACCCAGTACTTC. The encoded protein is CASSLGTVAYRETQYF.

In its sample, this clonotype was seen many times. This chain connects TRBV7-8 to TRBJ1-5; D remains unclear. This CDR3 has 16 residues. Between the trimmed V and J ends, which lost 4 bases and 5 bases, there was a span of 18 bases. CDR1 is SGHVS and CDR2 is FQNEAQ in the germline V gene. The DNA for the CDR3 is TGTGCCAGCAGCTCCGCGGGAAACAGAGGCGATCAGCCCCAGCATTTT. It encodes CASSSAGNRGDQPQHF. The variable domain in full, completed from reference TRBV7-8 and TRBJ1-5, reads GAGVSQSPRYKVAKRGQDVALRCDPISGHVSLFWYQQALGQGPEFLTYFQNEAQLDKSGLPSDRFFAERPEGSVSTLKIQRTQQEDSAVYLCASSSAGNRGDQPQHFGDGTRLSIL.

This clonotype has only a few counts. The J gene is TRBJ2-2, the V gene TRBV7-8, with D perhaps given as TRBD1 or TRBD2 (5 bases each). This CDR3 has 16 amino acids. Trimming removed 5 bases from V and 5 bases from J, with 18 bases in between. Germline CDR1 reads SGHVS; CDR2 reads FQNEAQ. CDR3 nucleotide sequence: TGTGCCAGCAGCACCCCCGGGGCGGGTGGGACCGGGGAGCTGTTTTTT. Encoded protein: CASSTPGAGGTGELFF.

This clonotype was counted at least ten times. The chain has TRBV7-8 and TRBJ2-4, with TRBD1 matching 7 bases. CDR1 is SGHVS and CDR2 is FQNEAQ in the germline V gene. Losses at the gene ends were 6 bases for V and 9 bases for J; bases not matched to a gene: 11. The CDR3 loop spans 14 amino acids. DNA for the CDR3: TGTGCCAGCAGGCAGAACAGGGGTCTAGGCATTCAGTACTTC. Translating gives CASRQNRGLGIQYF.

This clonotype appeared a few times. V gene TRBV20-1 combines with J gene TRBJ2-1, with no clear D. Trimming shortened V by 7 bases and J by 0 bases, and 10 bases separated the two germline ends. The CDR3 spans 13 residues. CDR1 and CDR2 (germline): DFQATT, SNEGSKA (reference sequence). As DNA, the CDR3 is TGCAGTGTCCGGCCCATCTCCTACAATGAGCAGTTCTTC. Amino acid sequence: CSVRPISYNEQFF.